These 3 T cell receptor beta chains came from one sample sequenced in a study of beta chain features in type 1 diabetes. Every isolated RNA sample was fully reverse transcribed, so sequencing captured expressed TCRB transcripts. Sequenced by immunoSEQ multiplex PCR; TCRdb stores in-frame clones only, minus some. The sample holds about 320,000 clones, around 13% seen once. The sequencing input was central memory CD4+ T cells from blood. The receptors originated from a man aged 25-40 years in good health.

This clone was counted ten times or more. This chain links TRBV2 with TRBJ2-1, with D tentatively TRBD1 (6 bases). CDR1 and CDR2 (germline): SNHLY, FYNNEI. The CDR3 is made up of 15 amino acids. The V end was cut by 1 base, the J end by 5 bases, with 12 bases between. CDR3 DNA: TGTGCCAGCAGTGAAGTCAGAGGGGGAGACAATGAGCAGTTCTTC. Translation: CASSEVRGGDNEQFF.

This sequence joins TRBV19 and TRBJ2-7, with 7 bases aligning to TRBD2. Germline CDR1 and CDR2: LNHDA and SQIVND (reference sequence). The CDR3 consists of 11 residues. The trim removed 7 bases at V and 6 bases at J, leaving 3 bases unmatched. DNA of the CDR3: TGTGCCAGTAAGGGAGGGCTCGAGCAGTACTTC. It translates to CASKGGLEQYF.

A few counts support this clone. This sequence joins TRBV6-1 and TRBJ2-1; no reliable D call. The CDR3 length is 14 residues. V lost 6 bases, J lost 0 bases, and 9 bases lay in between. CDR1 and CDR2 from the germline V gene are MNHNS and SASEGT. The CDR3 coding sequence is TGTGCCAGCAGGGAATCTAGCTCCTACAATGAGCAGTTCTTC. Its protein product is CASRESSSYNEQFF.